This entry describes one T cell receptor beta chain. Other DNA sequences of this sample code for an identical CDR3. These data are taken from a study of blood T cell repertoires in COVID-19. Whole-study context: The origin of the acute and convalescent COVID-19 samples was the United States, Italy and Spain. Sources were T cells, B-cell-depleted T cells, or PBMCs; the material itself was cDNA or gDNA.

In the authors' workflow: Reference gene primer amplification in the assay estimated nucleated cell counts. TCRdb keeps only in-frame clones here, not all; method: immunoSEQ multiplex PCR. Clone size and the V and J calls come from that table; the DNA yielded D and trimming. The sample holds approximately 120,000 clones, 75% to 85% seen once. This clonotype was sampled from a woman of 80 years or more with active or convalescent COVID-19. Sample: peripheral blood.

The CDR3 DNA sequence: TGTGCCATCAGTGAGTCGACAGGGAATACCGGGGAGCTGTTTTTT. It translates to CAISESTGNTGELFF. This chain links TRBV10-3 with TRBJ2-2; 7 nucleotides agree with TRBD1. Germline assignment: CDR1 ENHRY and CDR2 SYGVKD. CDR3 size: 15 residues. Trimming took 0 bases from V and 5 from J; bases not matched to a gene: 3.